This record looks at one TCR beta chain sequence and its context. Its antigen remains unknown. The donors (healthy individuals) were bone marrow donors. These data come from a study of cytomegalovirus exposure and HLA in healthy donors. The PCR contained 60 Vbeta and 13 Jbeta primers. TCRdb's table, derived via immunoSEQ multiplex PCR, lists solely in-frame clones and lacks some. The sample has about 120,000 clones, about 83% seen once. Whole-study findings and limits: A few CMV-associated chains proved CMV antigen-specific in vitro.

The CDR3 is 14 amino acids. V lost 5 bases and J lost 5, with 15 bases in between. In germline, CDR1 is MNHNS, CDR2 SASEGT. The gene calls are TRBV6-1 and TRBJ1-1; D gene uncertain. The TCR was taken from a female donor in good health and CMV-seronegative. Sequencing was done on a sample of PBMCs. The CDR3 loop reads CASSYPGRQTEAFF. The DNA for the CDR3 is TGTGCCAGCAGTTATCCAGGCAGGCAGACTGAAGCTTTCTTT.